This is a list of T cell receptor beta chains from one sample in a study of blood T cell repertoires in COVID-19. Profiling relied on immunoSEQ multiplex PCR, and the TCRdb table lists in-frame clones only, not all of them. There are 50,000 to 65,000 clones in the sample; around four fifths occur only once, and about 5.9% lies in the top ten. Specimen: peripheral blood. Receptors originate from a human donor in a cohort sampled during active COVID-19. The CDR3 runs from the conserved cysteine through the conserved F or W. Fields, in order: J gene, D gene, clone size, CDR3 length, V gene, CDR3 DNA, CDR3 protein. A D gene is named only where the DNA matches it firmly. The listing skips clone size in some rows; elsewhere it reads once, few, many or a size class.

>TRBJ2-7|-|-|11|TRBV20-1
TGCAGTGCTAGACTAACTGGCGAGCAGTACTTC
CSARLTGEQYF
>TRBJ2-1|TRBD1|-|16|TRBV10-3
TGTGCCATCAGTGAGCCCAGACAGGGATTCGGGAATGAGCAGTTCTTC
CAISEPRQGFGNEQFF
>TRBJ2-5|TRBD2|-|14|TRBV5-1
TGCGCCAGCAGCTCGGGAGGGCAGCAAGAGACCCAGTACTTC
CASSSGGQQETQYF
>TRBJ2-1|TRBD2|-|12|TRBV29-1
TGCAGCGCTAGCGGGAGGGAGAATGAGCAGTTCTTC
CSASGRENEQFF
>TRBJ2-4|TRBD1|-|14|TRBV3-1/TRBV3-2
TGTGCCAGCAGCCCCCAAGGGGGCGGCAACATTCAGTACTTC
CASSPQGGGNIQYF
>TRBJ2-3|-|-|15|TRBV5-1
TGCGCCAGCAGCTTCTTGGGCGGGGACACAGATACGCAGTATTTT
CASSFLGGDTDTQYF
>TRBJ2-1|TRBD2|few|17|TRBV10-3
TGTGCCATCAGTGAGTCGTTGGTTCTAGCGGGGGACAATGAGCAGTTCTTC
CAISESLVLAGDNEQFF
>TRBJ2-1|-|-|14|TRBV9
TGTGCCAGCAGCCTTCTGGCAGGGTTCAATGAGCAGTTCTTC
CASSLLAGFNEQFF
>TRBJ2-7|TRBD2|-|17|TRBV5-1
TGCGCCAGCAGCTCCGGGACTAGCGGGGGGGCTCGCGTAAAGCAGTACTTC
CASSSGTSGGARVKQYF
>TRBJ2-3|TRBD1|-|16|TRBV9
TGTGCCAGCAGCAGATGGACAGGGGCTAGCACAGATACGCAGTATTTT
CASSRWTGASTDTQYF
>TRBJ2-7|-|few|14|TRBV7-9
TGTGCCAGCAGCTTCTGGGACACGGCCTACGAGCAGTACTTC
CASSFWDTAYEQYF
>TRBJ1-1|TRBD1|once|14|TRBV19
TGTGCCAGTAGTATCGGACAGGGGCCGTCTGAAGCTTTCTTT
CASSIGQGPSEAFF
>TRBJ2-1|TRBD2|few|16|TRBV19
TGTGCCAGTAGTATTGGGACTAGCGGGAGATTCGATGAGCAGTTCTTC
CASSIGTSGRFDEQFF